What follows are 9 T cell receptor beta chains derived from one specimen sequenced in a study of tumor-infiltrating lymphocytes in primary liver carcinoma. Unsorted bulk tissue of about 20-32 mg yielded co-extracted RNA and DNA. Production of TCR beta cDNA used around 0.45 ug total RNA together with a constant-region primer. Libraries covering TCR beta were generated through three nested multiplex PCR rounds (using a slightly modified ARM-PCR). Use of TRBV1-TRBV30 forward primers with a C-beta reverse primer characterized the first two PCR rounds, which lasted ten to eleven cycles each. TCRdb re-called the multiplex PCR reads through MiXCR, storing one row per CDR3 protein. Of about 110,000 distinct CDR3 sequences in the sample, around two thirds are singletons; the top ten hold 7% to 10%. Material for sequencing was liver tumor tissue from sampling region 1. Subset here: tumor region T1, superior pole. All receptors derive from a woman aged 60-75 years with primary liver carcinoma and hepatitis B virus infection.

This clonotype has a count of ten or more. The genes are TRBV6-6 and TRBJ2-7; the D gene is possibly TRBD2 (6 bases). This CDR3 comprises 12 residues. V lost 0 bases and J 9 bases, leaving 9 bases between the germline ends. The germline V gene has CDR1 MNHNY and CDR2 SVGAGI (reference sequence). DNA of the CDR3: TGTGCCAGCAGTTACTCGCAGGGAGGGCAGTACTTC. This sequence encodes CASSYSQGGQYF.

The rearrangement joins TRBV5-1 to TRBJ2-2; TRBD2 might be the D (6 bases). The length of the CDR3 is 14 residues. CDR1 is SGHRS, CDR2 YFSETQ, per germline. The germline V and J ends were trimmed by 5 bases and 10 bases, with 18 bases remaining between them. CDR3 sequence: CASRPGSQAEELFF. Here the CDR3 DNA reads TGCGCCAGCAGGCCCGGGAGTCAGGCCGAGGAGCTGTTTTTT. The full variable domain, completed using reference TRBV5-1 and TRBJ2-2, is KAGVTQTPRYLIKTRGQQVTLSCSPISGHRSVSWYQQTPGQGLQFLFEYFSETQRNKGNFPGRFSGRQFSNSRSEMNVSTLELGDSALYLCASRPGSQAEELFFGEGSRLTVL.

The chain is built from TRBV11-2 and TRBJ1-1; the D is unclear. Germline CDR1 reads SGHAT; CDR2 reads FQNNGV. This CDR3 is 13 amino acids long. The CDR3: CGNSLEAATEAFF. CDR3 nucleotides: TGTGGCAACAGCTTAGAGGCAGCGACTGAAGCTTTCTTT.

The CDR3 here is CASSLGGVMDTDTQYF. The CDR3 nucleotides read TGTGCCAGCAGTTTGGGGGGTGTCATGGACACAGATACGCAGTATTTT. The chain couples TRBV28 to TRBJ2-3, with D perhaps matching TRBD2 (6 bases). This CDR3 spans 16 amino acids. Germline assignment: CDR1 MDHEN and CDR2 SYDVKM. The V end lost 3 bases, the J end lost 2 bases, and 15 bases lay between the germline ends.

As to this clonotype: At one boundary the junction diverges from the germline segment, which might be a read error. The rearrangement uses TRBV11-1 and TRBJ2-7; 14 bases agree with TRBD2. The germline gives CDR1 SGHAT, CDR2 FQDESV (reference sequence). The CDR3 consists of 20 residues. CDR3 DNA sequence: TGTGCTAGCAGCTTAGAGGTCCAGGCGGGACTAGCGGGAGTTGACTACGAGCAGTACTTC. Translation: CASSLEVQAGLAGVDYEQYF.

On this clonotype itself: The junction and the germline gene differ at one end; a read error may be behind it. CDR3 sequence (DNA): TGCAGCGTCGAGACCGGGGCAGATACGGAGTATTTT. Its translation: CSVETGADTEYF. The chain uses TRBV29-1 and TRBJ2-3; either TRBD1 or TRBD2 may supply D (5 bases each). This CDR3 is 12 amino acids long. The germline V gene has CDR1 SQVTM and CDR2 ANQGSEA.

This clonotype has only a few counts. The chain carries TRBV5-1 and TRBJ2-1, with TRBD2 matching 14 bases. The V and J ends lost 4 bases and 10 bases, in that order; junction bases with no gene match: 13. Per the germline V gene, CDR1 is SGHRS and CDR2 is YFSETQ. The CDR3 contains 17 residues. The CDR3 DNA follows: TGCGCCAGCAGCCTTACGATCGGGACTAGCGGGAGTGGAGAGCAGTTCTTC. It translates to CASSLTIGTSGSGEQFF.

This chain uses TRBV28 with TRBJ1-1, with 7 bases fitting TRBD1. Trimming took 4 bases from V and 2 from J; bases not matched to a gene: 7. Germline values: CDR1 MDHEN, CDR2 SYDVKM. The CDR3 length is 15 residues. The CDR3 sequence: CASSSPGTANTEAFF. The CDR3 DNA reads TGTGCCAGCAGTTCCCCTGGGACAGCCAACACTGAAGCTTTCTTT.

This clonotype was observed at least ten times. V is TRBV6-5 and J is TRBJ2-3; D possibly uses TRBD1 or TRBD2 (5 bases each). Germline CDR1 and CDR2: MNHEY and SVGAGI. There are 14 residues in the CDR3. With 6 bases removed from V and 3 bases from J, the gap between germline ends came to 13 bases. CDR3 amino acids: CASRERDVTDTQYF. CDR3 coding DNA: TGTGCCAGCAGGGAGAGGGACGTAACAGATACGCAGTATTTT.